This is a list of T cell receptor beta chains from one sample in a study of T cell changes during pregnancy in multiple sclerosis. Libraries were prepared by immunoSEQ multiplex PCR; TCRdb keeps only in-frame clonotypes and omits some of them. The sample contains roughly 46,000 clones, around four fifths of which appear only once. Source: CD4+ T cells from peripheral blood mononuclear cells, taken before pregnancy. The source is a female donor with multiple sclerosis, enrolled in a pregnancy study. Each CDR3 is given with its conserved first and last residue. The D gene is left open where the match is weak. The size of a clone is reported for some rows only, either as once, few or many, or as a class for expanded clones.

d_call clone_size j_call v_call cdr3_nt cdr3_aa
TRBD2 few TRBJ2-1 TRBV19 TGTGCCAGTAGCCCTATAGCGGGAGGGTATGAGCAGTTCTTC CASSPIAGGYEQFF
TRBD1 NA TRBJ1-2 TRBV9 TGTGCCAGCAGCCCGACAGGGAACGTTGGCTACACCTTC CASSPTGNVGYTF
TRBD2 NA TRBJ2-1 TRBV10-3 TGTGCCATCAGTGACCGTCGCGGGGGGGTGATCTATGAGCAGTTCTTC CAISDRRGGVIYEQFF
TRBD2 NA TRBJ2-1 TRBV19 TGTGCCAGTAGTGGGTCCGGGACTAGCGGGATAGGGAATGAGCAGTTCTTC CASSGSGTSGIGNEQFF
NA NA TRBJ1-4 TRBV7-9 TGTGCCAGCAGCTACGAGGGAGGCAGGGAAAAACTGTTTTTT CASSYEGGREKLFF
TRBD2 NA TRBJ2-1 TRBV7-2 TGTGCCAGCAGCTTAGCTAGCGGGAGGGCCGGTGAGCAGTTCTTC CASSLASGRAGEQFF
TRBD1 NA TRBJ1-2 TRBV5-6 TGTGCCAGCAGCTTGGCGGACAGGGTCCATGGCTACACCTTC CASSLADRVHGYTF
NA NA TRBJ2-5 TRBV5-1 TGCGCCAGCAGCTCCTGGGGGGAGACCCAAGAGACCCAGTACTTC CASSSWGETQETQYF
NA NA TRBJ2-7 TRBV5-1 TGCGCCAGCAGCTCGGTCGACAGCACCTACGAGCAGTACTTC CASSSVDSTYEQYF
NA NA TRBJ2-1 TRBV6-5 TGTGCCAGCAGTTACTCCTATTCCTACAATGAGCAGTTCTTC CASSYSYSYNEQFF
TRBD1 NA TRBJ1-1 TRBV7-2 TGTGCCAGCAGCTTAGACTGGGGGACAGGGTTTCTGAGCACTGAAGCTTTCTTT CASSLDWGTGFLSTEAFF